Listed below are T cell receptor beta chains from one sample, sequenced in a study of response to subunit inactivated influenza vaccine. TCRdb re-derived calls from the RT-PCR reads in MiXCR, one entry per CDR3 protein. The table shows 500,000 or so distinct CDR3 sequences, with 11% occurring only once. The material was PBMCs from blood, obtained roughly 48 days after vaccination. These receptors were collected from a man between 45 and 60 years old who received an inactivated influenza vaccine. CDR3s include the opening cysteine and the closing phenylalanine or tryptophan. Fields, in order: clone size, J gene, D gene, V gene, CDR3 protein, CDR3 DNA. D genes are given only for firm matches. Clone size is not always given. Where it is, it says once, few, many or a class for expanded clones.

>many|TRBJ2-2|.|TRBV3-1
CASSQLTLNTGELFF
TGTGCCAGCAGCCAGCTGACTCTGAACACCGGGGAGCTGTTTTTT
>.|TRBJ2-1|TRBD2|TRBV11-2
CASSPGGRGWNEQFF
TGTGCCAGCAGCCCAGGCGGGAGGGGGTGGAATGAGCAGTTCTTC
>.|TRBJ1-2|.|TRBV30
CAWSVRWLNYGYTF
TGTGCCTGGAGTGTACGCTGGCTCAACTATGGCTACACCTTC
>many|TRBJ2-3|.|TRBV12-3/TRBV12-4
CASSLSGKVGDTQYF
TGTGCCAGCAGTTTAAGTGGGAAAGTAGGAGATACGCAGTATTTT
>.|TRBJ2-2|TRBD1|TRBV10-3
CAISGTGGTGELFF
TGTGCCATCAGTGGGACAGGGGGCACCGGGGAGCTGTTTTTT
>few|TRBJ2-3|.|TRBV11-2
CASSRNSRSTDTQYF
TGTGCCAGCAGCCGAAATTCCCGAAGCACAGATACGCAGTATTTT
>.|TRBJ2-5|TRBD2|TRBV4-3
CASSQEWGAGGGETQYF
TGCGCCAGCAGCCAAGAATGGGGGGCGGGGGGCGGGGAGACCCAGTACTTC
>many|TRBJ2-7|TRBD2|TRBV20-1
CSAQPPGLVLRQYF
TGCAGTGCTCAACCCCCGGGACTAGTTCTCCGGCAGTACTTC
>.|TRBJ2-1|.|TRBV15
CATNHRPGSYNEQFF
TGTGCCACCAATCACCGGCCAGGTTCCTACAATGAGCAGTTCTTC
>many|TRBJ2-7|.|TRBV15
CATSRGVFQYF
TGTGCCACCAGCAGAGGAGTCTTCCAGTACTTC
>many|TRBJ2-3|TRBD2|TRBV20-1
CSALLAVVTDTQYF
TGCAGTGCTCTACTAGCGGTTGTCACAGATACGCAGTATTTT
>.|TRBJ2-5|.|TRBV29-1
CSVEDWESSLGETQYF
TGCAGCGTTGAAGATTGGGAAAGTTCCTTGGGGGAGACCCAGTACTTC
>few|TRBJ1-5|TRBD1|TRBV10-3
CAISPGGGNQPQHF
TGTGCCATCAGTCCAGGGGGTGGCAATCAGCCCCAGCATTTT
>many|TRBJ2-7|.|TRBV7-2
CASSLGQGSSYEQYF
TGTGCCAGCAGCTTAGGGCAGGGGAGCTCCTACGAGCAGTACTTC
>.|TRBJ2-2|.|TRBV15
CATIRDRRGNTGELFF
TGTGCCACCATCAGAGATAGACGGGGTAACACCGGGGAGCTGTTTTTT
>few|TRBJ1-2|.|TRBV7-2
CASSPVLGALFYGYTF
TGTGCCAGCAGCCCGGTGCTAGGGGCACTCTTCTATGGCTACACCTTC
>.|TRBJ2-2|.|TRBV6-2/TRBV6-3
CASSSVRLTGELFF
TGTGCCAGCAGTTCGGTGCGGTTGACCGGGGAGCTGTTTTTT
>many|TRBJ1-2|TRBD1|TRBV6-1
CASSEAGQGYGYTF
TGTGCCAGCAGTGAAGCGGGACAGGGGTATGGCTACACCTTC
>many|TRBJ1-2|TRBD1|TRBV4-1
CASSLTGAAKADYGYTF
TGCGCCAGCAGCCTGACAGGGGCCGCAAAAGCAGACTATGGCTACACCTTC
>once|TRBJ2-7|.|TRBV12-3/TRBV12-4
CASSLSVFEQYF
TGTGCCAGCAGTTTATCAGTGTTTGAGCAGTACTTC
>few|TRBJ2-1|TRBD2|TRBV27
CASSAVAGGLGEQFF
TGTGCCAGCAGTGCCGTAGCGGGAGGGCTGGGTGAGCAGTTCTTC
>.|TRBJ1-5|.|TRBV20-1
CSARSLKGLPNQPQHF
TGCAGTGCTAGATCACTTAAGGGTTTGCCCAATCAGCCCCAGCATTTT
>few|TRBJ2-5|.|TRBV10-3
CAISESEMETQYF
TGTGCCATCAGTGAGTCGGAGATGGAGACCCAGTACTTC
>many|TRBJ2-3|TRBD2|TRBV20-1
CSTTGLAGGASTDTQYF
TGCAGTACCACCGGACTAGCGGGGGGTGCTAGCACAGATACGCAGTATTTT
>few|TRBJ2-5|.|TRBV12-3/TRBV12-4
CASRYGTTQETQYF
TGTGCCAGCAGATACGGGACAACCCAAGAGACCCAGTACTTC
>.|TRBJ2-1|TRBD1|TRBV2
CASSEADRGSYNEQFF
TGTGCCAGCAGTGAAGCGGACAGGGGCTCCTACAATGAGCAGTTCTTC
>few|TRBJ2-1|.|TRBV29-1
CSAVRGVRGSNEQFF
TGCAGCGCCGTGAGGGGGGTAAGAGGTTCCAATGAGCAGTTCTTC
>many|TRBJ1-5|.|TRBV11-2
CASSLDLRASQHF
TGTGCCAGCAGCTTGGATTTGCGGGCGTCCCAGCATTTT
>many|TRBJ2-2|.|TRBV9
CASSVGPPQRIRTNTGELFF
TGTGCCAGCAGCGTGGGTCCCCCTCAGAGAATACGGACTAACACCGGGGAGCTGTTTTTT
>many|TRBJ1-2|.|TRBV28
CASSSGREGYGYTF
TGTGCCAGCAGTTCCGGGCGAGAGGGCTATGGCTACACCTTC
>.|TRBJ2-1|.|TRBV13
CASSLDQDSYNEQFF
TGTGCCAGCAGCCTAGACCAGGACTCCTACAATGAGCAGTTCTTC
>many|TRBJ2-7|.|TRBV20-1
CSARGNLIYEQYF
TGCAGTGCTAGGGGAAACCTAATTTACGAGCAGTACTTC
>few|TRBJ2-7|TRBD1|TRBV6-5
CASNLYRQGQAIAYEQYF
TGTGCCAGCAACCTTTATCGCCAGGGACAGGCTATCGCCTACGAGCAGTACTTC
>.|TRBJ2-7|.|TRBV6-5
CASSYGTSGEQYF
TGTGCCAGCAGTTACGGAACGTCGGGCGAGCAGTACTTC
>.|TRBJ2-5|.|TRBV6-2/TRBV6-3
CASSNKGWYQETQYF
TGTGCCAGCAGTAACAAAGGGTGGTACCAAGAGACCCAGTACTTC
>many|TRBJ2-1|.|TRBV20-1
CSASIGSYNEQFF
TGCAGTGCTAGTATAGGGTCCTACAATGAGCAGTTCTTC
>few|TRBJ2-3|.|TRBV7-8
CASSLQAATSTDTRYF
TGTGCCAGCAGCTTACAGGCGGCCACTAGCACAGATACGCGGTATTTT
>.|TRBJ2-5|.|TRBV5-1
CASSQGSMETQYF
TGCGCCAGCAGCCAGGGATCTATGGAGACCCAGTACTTC
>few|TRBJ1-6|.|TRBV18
CASSPREANSPLHF
TGTGCCAGCTCACCACGGGAAGCTAATTCACCCCTCCACTTT